Following are 26 T cell receptor beta chains from one sample sequenced in a study of T-cell reconstitution after alpha-beta-depleted transplantation in children. Unique molecular identifiers tagged the TCRbeta library. Each CDR3 protein is one row after TCRdb ran MiXCR on the PCR reads. This sample carries roughly 98,000 distinct CDR3 sequences, around 15% of them seen once, and the ten largest clones take around 19%. The specimen comprised PBMCs, mostly from graft donor cells, sampled 180 days after TCRalphabeta/CD19-depleted stem cell transplant. These TCRs come from a male patient aged 2 to 9 who had a stem cell transplant for acute lymphoblastic leukemia, so the T cells may come from the graft donor.

This rearrangement joins TRBV10-3 to TRBJ2-2; D is perhaps TRBD2 (5 bases). Germline V CDR1 and CDR2: ENHRY, SYGVKD. There are 14 residues in the CDR3. Trimming stripped 4 bases from V and 6 bases from J, with 12 bases between. CDR3 residues: CAISGEGTSGELFF. The CDR3 DNA reads TGTGCCATCAGTGGAGAGGGCACTTCCGGGGAGCTGTTTTTT.

On this clonotype: A much bigger clone sits one base away, suggesting this may be a read error. The rearrangement uses TRBV29-1 and TRBJ2-1; 10 bases align to TRBD2. The trim removed 3 bases at V and 2 bases at J, leaving 1 base unmatched. Germline V gene lookup returns CDR1 SQVTM and CDR2 ANQGSEA. The CDR3 is 14 amino acids. In DNA form, the CDR3 reads TGCAGCGTTGAGCTAGCGGGGGCCTACAATGAGCAGTTCTTC. It yields the protein CSVELAGAYNEQFF.

This clonotype has a handful of counts. The chain carries TRBV19 and TRBJ2-1, with D possibly being TRBD2 (5 bases). The CDR3 runs to 11 residues. CDR1 is LNHDA, CDR2 SQIVND, per germline (reference sequence). The V end lost 5 bases, the J end lost 8 bases, and 7 bases lay between the germline ends. Written as DNA, the CDR3 is TGTGCCAGTAGTCTAGCCGATGAGCAGTTCTTC. It is translated as CASSLADEQFF.

This chain links TRBV6-5 with TRBJ2-2; D remains ambiguous. This CDR3 is built from 15 residues. Trimming pared 2 bases from V and 1 base from J, leaving 8 bases between. Germline V CDR1 and CDR2: MNHEY, SVGAGI. CDR3 in amino acids: CASSYPARNTGELFF. The CDR3 nucleotides are TGTGCCAGCAGTTACCCAGCCCGGAACACCGGGGAGCTGTTTTTT.

This clonotype was counted only a few times. The chain links TRBV3-1 to TRBJ1-5; TRBD1 is a possible D gene (6 bases). CDR1 is LGHDT and CDR2 is YNNKEL in the germline V gene (reference sequence). The CDR3 contains 15 residues. Deletions cut 1 base from V and 8 bases from J, with 15 bases between. The CDR3 coding sequence is TGTGCCAGCAGCCAAGGTCCAACAGGGTTAAAGCCCCAGCATTTT. Its protein is CASSQGPTGLKPQHF.

This clonotype was seen a handful of times. V gene TRBV9 combines with J gene TRBJ2-1; D remains ambiguous. V shed 2 bases and J shed 2 bases, with 11 bases lying between them. CDR3 length: 15 amino acids. Looked up from germline, CDR1 is SGDLS and CDR2 is YYNGEE. The CDR3 loop reads CASSVNTGAYNEQFF. The CDR3 region has the DNA TGTGCCAGCAGCGTTAACACTGGAGCCTACAATGAGCAGTTCTTC.

This rearrangement joins TRBV5-6 to TRBJ2-5; perhaps TRBD1 as D (5 bases). CDR1 SGHDT and CDR2 YYEEEE come from the germline V gene. CDR3 length equals 14 residues. Trimming pared 0 bases from V and 3 bases from J, leaving 9 bases between. The CDR3: CASSLGQIKETQYF. CDR3 coding DNA: TGTGCCAGCAGCTTGGGACAGATTAAAGAGACCCAGTACTTC. The full variable domain, completed using reference TRBV5-6 and TRBJ2-5, is DAGVTQSPTHLIKTRGQQVTLRCSPKSGHDTVSWYQQALGQGPQFIFQYYEEEERQRGNFPDRFSGHQFPNYSSELNVNALLLGDSALYLCASSLGQIKETQYFGPGTRLLVL.

The V gene is TRBV30, the J gene TRBJ2-2; TRBD1 matches at 7 bases. Trimming removed 3 bases from V and 7 bases from J; junction bases left unmatched: 8. Germline lookup yields CDR1 GTSNPN and CDR2 SVGIG (reference sequence). The CDR3 sequence is 14 residues long. CDR3 sequence: CAWRRQGSHGELFF. CDR3 sequence (DNA): TGTGCCTGGAGACGACAGGGTAGTCACGGGGAGCTGTTTTTT. Combining the CDR3 with reference TRBV30 and TRBJ2-2 gives the whole variable domain SQTIHQWPATLVQPVGSPLSLECTVEGTSNPNLYWYRQAAGRGLQLLFYSVGIGQISSEVPQNLSASRPQDRQFILSSKKLLLSDSGFYLCAWRRQGSHGELFFGEGSRLTVL.

This clonotype turned up a few times. The chain employs TRBV20-1 and TRBJ2-7, with 7 bases aligning to TRBD2. V was clipped by 4 bases and J by 3 bases; unmatched bases: 9. CDR3 length: 14 amino acids. From germline, CDR1 is DFQATT and CDR2 SNEGSKA (reference sequence). The CDR3 region has the DNA TGCAGTGCTATTACCGGACTAGGTATCTACGAGCAGTACTTC. Protein sequence: CSAITGLGIYEQYF.

This clonotype came up many times. The V call is TRBV7-2, the J call TRBJ1-2; 11 bases match TRBD1. This CDR3 contains 16 residues. Losses at the gene ends were 1 base for V and 6 bases for J; bases not matched to a gene: 7. In germline, CDR1 is SGHTA, CDR2 FQGNSA. The CDR3 is CASSLVPGQGANGYTF. CDR3 coding DNA: TGTGCCAGCAGCTTAGTTCCCGGACAGGGGGCAAATGGCTACACCTTC.

This chain uses TRBV6-1 with TRBJ2-7; D unresolved. CDR1 is MNHNS, CDR2 SASEGT, per germline. V shed 4 bases and J shed 7 bases, with 11 bases lying between them. This CDR3 comprises 12 residues. The CDR3 DNA is TGTGCCAGCAGTGGGGCAGGCAGAGAGCAGTACTTC. It codes for CASSGAGREQYF.

The chain links TRBV6-1 to TRBJ2-2, with 10 bases matching TRBD2. Germline V gives CDR1 MNHNS, CDR2 SASEGT. CDR3 length: 17 amino acids. The junction had 10 bases not matched to a gene; V was cut back by 5 bases and J by 4 bases. CDR3 amino acids: CASSPRWSGGGTGELFF. In nucleotides, the CDR3 is TGTGCCAGCAGTCCGAGGTGGAGCGGGGGGGGCACCGGGGAGCTGTTTTTT.

This clonotype was observed a few times. The V call is TRBV7-9, the J call TRBJ2-3; the D gene is possibly TRBD1 (5 bases). The CDR3 length is 15 residues. Germline-derived CDR1 and CDR2 are SEHNR and FQNEAQ (reference sequence). Trimming stripped 0 bases from V and 4 bases from J, with 11 bases between. The CDR3 DNA follows: TGTGCCAGCAGCTTAGCGGATAGGGGCGCAGATACGCAGTATTTT. This codes for CASSLADRGADTQYF.

This rearrangement joins TRBV10-3 to TRBJ2-1, with TRBD2 matching over 9 bases. After removal of 6 bases from V and 2 bases from J, the junction contained 5 bases not matched to a gene. CDR1 is ENHRY, CDR2 SYGVKD, per germline. This CDR3 region has 15 residues. CDR3 amino acids: CAIRLSGGPYNEQFF. Here the CDR3 DNA reads TGTGCCATCAGGCTTAGCGGGGGACCCTACAATGAGCAGTTCTTC.

In its sample, this clonotype was seen many times. The V call is TRBV20-1, the J call TRBJ2-1; weak D call: TRBD1 (6 bases). Germline CDR1 reads DFQATT; CDR2 reads SNEGSKA (reference sequence). The CDR3 has 12 amino acids. Trimming cost V 2 bases and J 9 bases, with 11 bases left between them. The CDR3 DNA follows: TGCAGTGCTAGATCAGGGGCAGGTGAGCAGTTCTTC. Protein sequence: CSARSGAGEQFF.

This clonotype was detected only a few times. The chain links TRBV10-3 to TRBJ2-5; a weak D match, TRBD1 (6 bases). This CDR3 has 13 amino acids. The germline CDR1 and CDR2 sequences are ENHRY and SYGVKD. Deletions cut 2 bases from V and 3 bases from J, with 7 bases between. Written as DNA, the CDR3 is TGTGCCATCAGTGAGAGACAGGAAGAGACCCAGTACTTC. It encodes CAISERQEETQYF.

This clonotype has a handful of counts. The CDR3 DNA reads as TGTGCCACCAGCAGTGAGCGGACTATCGGCCGGGATACGCAGTATTTT. It specifies CATSSERTIGRDTQYF. The rearrangement uses TRBV15 and TRBJ2-3, with D possibly TRBD2 on 6 matching bases. With 3 bases removed from V and 6 bases from J, the gap between germline ends came to 19 bases. Germline loops: CDR1 LNHNV, CDR2 YYDKDF (reference sequence). This CDR3 contains 16 residues.

This clonotype was seen only a few times. The chain has TRBV18 and TRBJ2-7, with D perhaps TRBD1 (6 bases). Trimming removed 0 bases at V and 4 bases at J, with 16 bases between. Germline lookup yields CDR1 KGHSH and CDR2 LQKENI. The CDR3 contains 16 residues. The CDR3, as DNA: TGTGCCAGCTCACCACCGCCAGGGGAGTATCCTTACGAGCAGTACTTC. It yields the protein CASSPPPGEYPYEQYF. The full variable domain, with the rest looked up from reference TRBV18 and TRBJ2-7, is NAGVMQNPRHLVRRRGQEARLRCSPMKGHSHVYWYRQLPEEGLKFMVYLQKENIIDESGMPKERFSAEFPKEGPSILRIQQVVRGDSAAYFCASSPPPGEYPYEQYFGPGTRLTVT.

This clonotype was recorded a few times. This chain joins TRBV5-6 and TRBJ2-3; no reliable D call. Trimming removed 7 bases from V and 3 bases from J, with 15 bases in between. The germline CDR1 and CDR2 sequences are SGHDT and YYEEEE. This CDR3 comprises 14 residues. CDR3 coding DNA: TGTGCCAGCGCTCTGGGGTTCCCTACAGATACGCAGTATTTT. Protein: CASALGFPTDTQYF.

J is TRBJ2-1 and V is TRBV27; 10 positions match TRBD1. There are 14 residues in the CDR3. Losses at the gene ends were 7 bases for V and 4 bases for J; bases not matched to a gene: 4. Germline V lookup: CDR1 MNHEY, CDR2 SMNVEV (reference sequence). CDR3 region: CASTMGQGYNEQFF. The CDR3 bases are TGTGCCAGCACCATGGGACAGGGGTACAATGAGCAGTTCTTC.

This clonotype has only a few counts. The rearrangement links TRBV7-9 to TRBJ2-3, with 7 bases matching TRBD1. The germline CDR1 and CDR2 sequences are SEHNR and FQNEAQ (reference sequence). The CDR3 covers 13 residues. V lost 4 bases, J lost 7 bases, and 5 bases stayed unmatched. The CDR3 bases are TGTGCCAGCAGCTCAGAGACAGGGAATACGCAGTATTTT. Its protein is CASSSETGNTQYF.

This clonotype has more than one count but fewer than ten. The J gene is TRBJ1-1, the V gene TRBV4-1, with a possible D match to TRBD1 (5 bases). Looked up from germline, CDR1 is MGHRA and CDR2 is YSYEKL. V lost 2 bases, J lost 7 bases, and 8 bases lay in between. CDR3 length: 12 residues. This CDR3 is CASSQQGYEAFF. In nucleotides, the CDR3 is TGCGCCAGCAGCCAACAGGGTTATGAAGCTTTCTTT.

This rearrangement joins TRBV7-6 to TRBJ1-5; D is undetermined. CDR3 length: 15 residues. Trimming pared 1 base from V and 0 bases from J, leaving 7 bases between. Germline lookup yields CDR1 SGHVS and CDR2 FNYEAQ. The CDR3 region is CASSLGTDSNQPQHF. As DNA, the CDR3 is TGTGCCAGCAGCTTAGGGACGGATAGCAATCAGCCCCAGCATTTT.

This chain links TRBV5-4 with TRBJ1-2; D gene ambiguous. V gave up 1 base and J gave up 12 bases, with 13 bases separating them. CDR3 length: 12 residues. Germline V gives CDR1 SGHNT, CDR2 YYREEE (reference sequence). In DNA form, the CDR3 reads TGTGCCAGCAGCTTGAGGTTAGGGCGTGACACCTTC. Its protein product is CASSLRLGRDTF.

V and J are TRBV20-1 and TRBJ2-7, with unresolved D. Germline values: CDR1 DFQATT, CDR2 SNEGSKA (reference sequence). CDR3 size: 13 residues. Trimming took off 5 bases at V and 3 bases at J, with 14 bases between the two ends. CDR3 DNA sequence: TGCAGTGCTGCAGGAAAGGCGCTCTACGAGCAGTACTTC. Its protein product is CSAAGKALYEQYF.

This clonotype came up a few times. This sequence joins TRBV7-9 and TRBJ2-7, with D perhaps matching TRBD1 or TRBD2 (5 bases each). V lost 10 bases and J lost 1, with 14 bases in between. Germline CDR1 SEHNR, CDR2 FQNEAQ (reference sequence). The CDR3 covers 13 residues. The CDR3 sequence is CAIPGRTSYEQYF. Here the CDR3 DNA reads TGTGCCATCCCGGGACGGACATCCTACGAGCAGTACTTC.